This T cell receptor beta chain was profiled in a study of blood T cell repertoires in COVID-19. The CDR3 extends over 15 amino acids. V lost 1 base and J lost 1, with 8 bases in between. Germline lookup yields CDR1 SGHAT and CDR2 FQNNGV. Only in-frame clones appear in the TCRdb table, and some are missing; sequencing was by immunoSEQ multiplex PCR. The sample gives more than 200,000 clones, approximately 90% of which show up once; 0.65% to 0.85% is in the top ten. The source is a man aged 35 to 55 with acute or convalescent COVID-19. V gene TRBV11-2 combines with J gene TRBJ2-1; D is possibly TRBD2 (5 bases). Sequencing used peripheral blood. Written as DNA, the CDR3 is TGTGCCAGCAGCTTAGTTACTAGTTCCTACAATGAGCAGTTCTTC. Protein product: CASSLVTSSYNEQFF.